Given below is one TCR beta chain in context. As yet, its antigen is unknown. The CDR3 consists of 12 residues. CDR1 and CDR2 (germline): MNHNS, SASEGT. With 10 bases removed from V and 0 bases from J, the gap between germline ends came to 7 bases. This specimen belongs to a study of shared clonotypes between healthy human individuals. Study outcomes and limitations: Researchers found naive subsets generally carried larger estimated richness than memory subsets.

Deep-level settings were used for running the assay. Data came from immunoSEQ multiplex PCR; TCRdb stores just in-frame clones and leaves some out. The table includes roughly 2 million clones, around 95% detected once. This sequence originates from a man younger than 30 in good health. The sample comprised naive CD4+ T cells sorted from blood. Described subset: CD45RA+ positively selected. The rearrangement links TRBV6-1 to TRBJ1-3, with D unclear. CDR3 protein: CAMSSSGNTIYF. DNA of the CDR3: TGTGCCATGAGTAGCTCTGGAAACACCATATATTTT.